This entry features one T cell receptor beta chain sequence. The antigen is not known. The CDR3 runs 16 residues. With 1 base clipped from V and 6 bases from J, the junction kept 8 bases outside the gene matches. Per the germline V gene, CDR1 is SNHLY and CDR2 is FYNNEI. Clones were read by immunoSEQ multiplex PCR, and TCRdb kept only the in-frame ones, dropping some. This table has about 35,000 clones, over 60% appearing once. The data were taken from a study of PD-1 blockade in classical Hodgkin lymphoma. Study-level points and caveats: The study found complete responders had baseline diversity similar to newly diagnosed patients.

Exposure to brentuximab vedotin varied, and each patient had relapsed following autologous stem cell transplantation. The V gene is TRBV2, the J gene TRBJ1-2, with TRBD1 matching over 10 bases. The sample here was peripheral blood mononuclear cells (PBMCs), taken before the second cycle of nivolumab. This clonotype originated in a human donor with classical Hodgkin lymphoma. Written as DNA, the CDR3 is TGTGCCAGCAGTGAAGGGCCGGGACAGGGGTGGGATGGCTACACCTTC. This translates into CASSEGPGQGWDGYTF.